The present T cell receptor (beta chain) was sequenced within a study of cytomegalovirus exposure and HLA in healthy donors (dated by TCRdb to between 2016 and 2019). A note on the overall study: An earlier analysis of approximately 640 of the donors reported 250 to 300 Gb of sequence data and roughly 110 million unique TCR beta sequences from roughly 180 million T cells. About 330 gigabases of sequencing data and 70 million to 95 million unique TCR sequences made up an early release that covered some 640 HLA-typed donors. The genetic ancestry cluster associated with self-reported Caucasian donors included 81% of the approximately 410 genotyped donors. The study aimed to test whether cataloging public T cell receptors could reveal signatures of past pathogen exposure. The T cell repertoires of some 700 subjects were profiled by immunosequencing and related to cytomegalovirus serostatus. Along with the roughly 670-subject first cohort, a separate validation cohort of over a hundred different subjects was used. To predict cytomegalovirus infection status, the study combined high-throughput TCR immunosequencing, statistical association of individual TCRs with disease status, and machine learning. A later analysis re-examined previously published TCR beta repertoires from 600 to 700 donors and added high-resolution HLA genotyping to investigate patterns of TCR occurrence. Rather than drawing on any new phenotypic data, the later analysis identified candidate immune exposures from TCR beta sequences and the way those sequences occurred across donors. An earlier analysis of fewer than 700 of the donors applied high-throughput TCR beta sequencing to assess whether each TCR beta V gene segment acted as functional or pseudogenic. Donor age, sex, ethnicity and CMV serostatus were compiled together with the repertoire data. A later genetic analysis used genome-wide SNP genotypes for about three fifths of the 666 donors, treating that subset as a discovery cohort. All discovery cohort repertoires had been generated on a single sequencing platform. HLA typing included class I and class II loci at four-digit resolution. The number of donors typed differed by locus, with roughly 629-640 for A, B, C, DRB1 and DQB1, roughly 520 for DQA1, 606 for DPA1, and some 450 for DPB1. A handful of DR-DQ haplotypes were handled as single units for association and clustering because linkage in the cohort was strong. On average, over 200,000 unique TCR beta nucleotide sequences were sequenced per donor among 350 to 400 genotyped donors of the cohort, with about 17% of those sequences being non-productive. Findings and caveats that apply to the study as a whole: A further reported finding was that TCR beta sequences accurately predicted the HLA-A and HLA-B alleles for most subjects in the first cohort. A later analysis found that HLA-associated TCR beta chains were more clonally expanded and had lower generation probabilities than equally common non-associated chains. Specific HLA alleles were associated with over 15,000 TCR beta sequences at a false discovery rate of 0.05 in a later analysis. According to the authors, the approach could potentially be generalized to other disease states and immunological phenotypes. A later genetic analysis reported fewer N-insertions in productive TCRs among donors in an Asian-associated ancestry cluster than the roughly 720-donor mean. The classifier was reported to diagnose cytomegalovirus status with high specificity and sensitivity in both the original cohort and the validation cohort. Strong co-occurrence of HLA alleles, especially DR and DQ, made assigning TCR associations to individual alleles difficult. The earlier analysis of 587 of the donors excluded fewer than 20 rarely observed V segments, including chromosome 9 orphons, because counts were too low. Because the 87-base-pair reads could not distinguish some IMGT-functional V segments, including TRBV6-2 and TRBV6-3, those segments were excluded. The cohort was sequenced for TCR beta chains only, and without alpha or paired-chain data the features that could be detected were limited. A later analysis found that most CMV-associated TCR beta chains appeared HLA-restricted, with HLA associations seemingly driven largely by CMV exposure. A cluster of highly shared sequence variants was judged likely to be a technical artifact of the sequencing pipeline. A few of the identified cytomegalovirus-associated TCR beta chains were confirmed in vitro to be specific for cytomegalovirus antigens. Several of the top co-occurrence clusters appeared to be linked to parvovirus B19, influenza, CMV and Epstein-Barr virus, according to a later analysis. An earlier analysis of approximately 570 of the donors showed that most TCR beta V segments appeared in productive rearrangements either about 87% or about 30% of the time, which broadly matched IMGT annotations. Linkage disequilibrium might explain the correlated functional status among segregating V segments, but an unknown experimental factor could not be excluded. Sequencing depth was assumed to be roughly uniform across donors in the presence/absence analyses, though that assumption may not hold. The only immune exposure information available for the cohort was CMV serostatus. The study listed approximately 160 TCR beta chains as associated with cytomegalovirus. In a later genetic analysis, a missense DCLRE1C variant was associated with V-gene and J-gene trimming of TCR beta chains, and the association was replicated in an independent cohort. A later analysis found that TCR association rates varied across HLA loci, with DRB1 alleles showing the most associated TCRs and HLA-C alleles the fewest. Because HLA typing was missing for some donors at each locus, association tests included only the typed subset. Most TCR sequences were seen in very few donors, while some public TCRs were found in many individuals.

The cohort consisted of hundreds of healthy bone marrow donors. At the time of sampling, all cohort members were nominally healthy, though unrecorded immune exposures were likely present. The donor tested CMV seropositive and was one of the 289 seropositive cohort members. A peripheral blood sample was collected from each donor, and TCR beta sequencing was performed on peripheral blood mononuclear cells. The Qiagen DNeasy Blood Extraction Kit was used to extract genomic DNA from the blood cell samples. Libraries were built with the immunoSEQ multiplex PCR assay. A mixture of 60 forward primers for TCR Vbeta segments and 13 reverse primers for TCR Jbeta segments was used in the multiplex PCR. The CDR3 region of rearranged TCR beta genes was amplified from genomic DNA by a multiplex PCR assay. The amplified TCR beta libraries were sequenced on the Illumina HiSeq System as 87-base-pair reads. The paper's processing steps were these. A later analysis counted about 80 million unique TCR beta chains across the 666 repertoires, and around 12 million of these chains were shared by at least two donors. A nearest-neighbor algorithm error-corrected the raw reads and collapsed the reads into unique sequences, merging closely related sequences to remove PCR and sequencing errors. V, D and J gene segments were assigned by aligning CDR3 sequences to IMGT reference sequences. Each retained sequence needed at least a six-nucleotide match to both a V gene segment and a J gene segment. Rearrangements were classified as productive when the CDR3 lacked stop codons and remained in frame with V and J, and all other rearrangements were classified as non-productive. CDR3 was defined according to IMGT convention as the region running from the second conserved V-encoded cysteine to the conserved J-encoded phenylalanine. The earlier analysis of 550 to 650 of the donors excluded any sequence lacking an unambiguous match to a single V gene segment. An earlier analysis of several hundred of the donors classified V segments as functional when productive rearrangements were above 56.7% and as segregating when the standard deviation between donors was above 5%. A statistical classification framework was built to diagnose cytomegalovirus status from the catalog of TCR beta chain sequences. In a later analysis, TCR nucleotide sequences were compared against IMGT/GENE-DB human TR gene sequences so that V and J genes could be assigned. Using the TCRdist pipeline, a later analysis assigned CDR3 sequences along with most-parsimonious VDJ recombination scenarios. A later analysis defined each TCR beta chain by its CDR3 amino acid sequence plus V-gene family, and excluded reads lacking a unique V-gene family. To address suspected cross-contamination and a sequencing artifact, a later analysis removed 450 to 700 highly shared, low-generation-probability nucleotide sequences. In a later analysis, a clonal expansion index was calculated for each public chain from normalized within-repertoire ranks of inferred template counts. Generation probabilities in a later analysis came from a VDJ recombination model fitted to out-of-frame rearrangements, and those results were checked against IGoR. In a later analysis, TCR-TCR, TCR-HLA and TCR-CMV co-occurrence was scored with hypergeometric tests, and a repertoire-size bias correction was applied to TCR pairs. False discovery rates were estimated in a later analysis by permuting HLA or CMV assignments 20 times. In a later analysis, co-occurring TCRs were grouped using DBSCAN, and TCRdist sequence similarity was added for clustering within HLA-allele-positive subsets. For co-occurrence clustering, repertoires with fewer than 30,000 or more than 120,000 public chains were excluded, along with five repertoires with anomalous nucleotide sharing. As stored in TCRdb, this immuneACCESS dataset retains in-frame rearrangements with V and J assigned. A fraction of the clones does not appear; measured against another copy, unresolved V genes explain less than half of the discrepancy, and the remainder lacks a known reason. V, J and clone size are taken as reported in that table, and D and trimming were inferred from the DNA itself. For this sample there are roughly 100,000 clones; about four fifths appear just once. More than 3% of the sample belongs to the ten largest clones.

Turning to this clone: Its target antigen remains unknown. Base-call qualities are not available, and no considerably larger clone is one nucleotide away.

The CDR3, cysteine through phenylalanine, is 15 amino acids long. Here the CDR3 DNA is all that survives: 45 bases in frame from base 1. The germline V gene yields SGHRS for CDR1 and YFSETQ for CDR2. The V and J ends are trimmed by 4 bases and 2 bases, leaving 13 bases between them. Rearrangement joined TRBV5-1 to TRBJ2-1; the D gene is perhaps TRBD1, from 6 matching bases. The source of this sequence is a female donor in good health and CMV-seropositive. Input material: PBMCs. The encoded CDR3 is CASSDTGNPYNEQFF. The nucleotides read TGCGCCAGCAGCGACACAGGGAATCCCTACAATGAGCAGTTCTTC.